Presented here are 19 T cell receptor beta chains from one specimen sequenced in a study of T cell responses to AZD1222 COVID-19 vaccine. Libraries were prepared by immunoSEQ multiplex PCR; TCRdb keeps only in-frame clonotypes and omits some of them. The table lists about 86,000 clones, 90% of them singletons. Sequencing used peripheral blood, obtained on day 0 of AZD1222 vaccination. The receptors come from an adult in good health.

V usage is TRBV28 and J usage is TRBJ2-4; D remains unclear. CDR1 and CDR2 from the germline V gene are MDHEN and SYDVKM. Trimming cost V 6 bases and J 0 bases, with 12 bases left between them. This CDR3 has 15 amino acids. For the CDR3, the DNA is TGTGCCAGCAGACCCTCCGACATAGCCAAAAACATTCAGTACTTC. It is translated as CASRPSDIAKNIQYF. Based on the CDR3 plus reference TRBV28 and TRBJ2-4, the full variable domain is DVKVTQSSRYLVKRTGEKVFLECVQDMDHENMFWYRQDPGLGLRLIYFSYDVKMKEKGDIPEGYSVSREKKERFSLILESASTNQTSMYLCASRPSDIAKNIQYFGAGTRLSVL.

The chain employs TRBV5-1 and TRBJ1-5; 8 bases are a match to TRBD1. From germline, CDR1 is SGHRS and CDR2 YFSETQ. The CDR3 spans 15 residues. V dropped 0 bases and J dropped 6; count of bases not matched to a gene: 5. The CDR3 loop reads CASSLDGTGPQPQHF. CDR3 nucleotide sequence: TGCGCCAGCAGCTTGGATGGGACAGGACCTCAGCCCCAGCATTTT.

This clone was detected only once. The V call is TRBV6-2 or TRBV6-3, the J call TRBJ1-4; unclear D gene. The V end lost 1 base, the J end lost 0 bases, and 9 bases lay between the germline ends. The germline V gene has CDR1 MNHEY and CDR2 SVGEGT. This CDR3 is built from 16 residues. The CDR3 DNA reads TGTGCCAGCAGTTACTTGGAGACTGCAACTAATGAAAAACTGTTTTTT. Translated, it gives CASSYLETATNEKLFF.

This chain uses TRBV3-1 (or the pseudogene TRBV3-2) with TRBJ2-7, with D possibly TRBD1 on 6 matching bases. The germline CDR1 and CDR2 sequences are LGHDT and YNNKEL (reference sequence). The CDR3 length is 15 residues. The V and J ends lost 7 bases and 5 bases respectively, with 21 bases between them. CDR3 protein: CASNSGTQGFNEQYF. CDR3 nucleotides: TGTGCCAGCAACTCGGGGACCCAGGGGTTCAACGAGCAGTACTTC.

CDR3 sequence reads: CATSGLGVREDYGYTF. DNA for the CDR3: TGTGCCACCAGCGGCCTTGGCGTACGGGAGGACTATGGCTACACCTTC. V gene TRBV15 combines with J gene TRBJ1-2; D uncertain. Germline CDR1 reads LNHNV; CDR2 reads YYDKDF (reference sequence). V was pared by 5 bases and J by 3 bases, with 19 bases between. This CDR3 contains 16 residues.

The chain links TRBV19 to TRBJ2-2; maybe TRBD1 (6 bases). The CDR3 covers 16 residues. V was clipped by 4 bases and J by 4 bases, with 16 bases between them. The germline CDR1 and CDR2 sequences are LNHDA and SQIVND (reference sequence). The CDR3 bases are TGTGCCAGTAGTACGAGTCGGGACACAGTCACCGGGGAGCTGTTTTTT. This codes for CASSTSRDTVTGELFF.

V gene TRBV10-3 combines with J gene TRBJ2-1, with D possibly being TRBD1 (6 bases). The CDR3 is 14 amino acids. Germline V gives CDR1 ENHRY, CDR2 SYGVKD. V was shortened by 4 bases and J by 5 bases, with 12 bases between the two germline ends. CDR3 DNA: TGTGCCATCAGTGGGTACCACAGGGACAATGAGCAGTTCTTC. It translates to CAISGYHRDNEQFF.

The chain is built from TRBV9 and TRBJ2-2, with 8 bases matching TRBD2. This CDR3 has 16 residues. Unmatched junction bases numbered 3, after V lost 2 bases and J lost 0 bases. The germline gives CDR1 SGDLS, CDR2 YYNGEE. The chain's CDR3 is CASSVGTRANTGELFF. As DNA, the CDR3 is TGTGCCAGCAGCGTGGGGACTAGGGCGAACACCGGGGAGCTGTTTTTT.

This clone was seen a handful of times. The J gene is TRBJ1-5, the V gene TRBV27; no reliable D call. Per germline, CDR1 MNHEY and CDR2 SMNVEV (reference sequence). The CDR3 runs 17 residues. Trimming cost V 1 base and J 2 bases, with 15 bases left between them. As DNA, the CDR3 is TGTGCCAGCAGTTTATTAGGCGGCCCGATGGGCAATCAGCCCCAGCATTTT. As protein: CASSLLGGPMGNQPQHF.

CDR3 residues: CASNLGRSTDTQYF. CDR3 nucleotides: TGTGCCAGCAATTTAGGACGGAGCACAGATACGCAGTATTTT. This sequence joins TRBV6-5 and TRBJ2-3, with D uncertain. CDR1 is MNHEY and CDR2 is SVGAGI in the germline V gene. V was shortened by 7 bases and J by 0 bases, with 11 bases between the two germline ends. The CDR3 runs to 14 residues.

This clone has just a few counts. The chain is built from TRBV2 and TRBJ1-2, with a possible D match to TRBD1 (5 bases). V gave up 8 bases and J gave up 4 bases, with 11 bases separating them. Germline-derived CDR1 and CDR2 are SNHLY and FYNNEI. The CDR3 runs 12 residues. The CDR3 DNA sequence: TGTGCCAGCGAGGGACCGAGCTATGGCTACACCTTC. Encoded protein: CASEGPSYGYTF.

A single count supports this clone. The rearrangement uses TRBV19 and TRBJ1-1, with a weak D call TRBD1 (6 bases). Germline V gene sequence: CDR1 LNHDA, CDR2 SQIVND (reference sequence). Trimming pared 6 bases from V and 4 bases from J, leaving 18 bases between. CDR3 length: 15 amino acids. CDR3 sequence reads: CASRVIGEGGTEAFF. The CDR3 DNA follows: TGTGCCAGTAGGGTCATCGGGGAAGGGGGCACTGAAGCTTTCTTT.

The V and J genes are TRBV3-1 (or the pseudogene TRBV3-2) and TRBJ1-2; TRBD1 matches at 7 bases. This CDR3 spans 18 amino acids. CDR1 is LGHDT and CDR2 is YNNKEL in the germline V gene (reference sequence). J lost 2 bases, V lost 4 bases, and 16 bases had no gene match. The DNA for the CDR3 is TGTGCCAGCAGCCGACTACCTTTGACAGGGAGGGGGAACTATGGCTACACCTTC. Translated: CASSRLPLTGRGNYGYTF.

CDR3 loop: CSVDPLSNEQFF. The CDR3 coding sequence is TGCAGCGTTGATCCGCTGTCAAATGAGCAGTTCTTC. V and J are TRBV29-1 and TRBJ2-1; D not resolved. Trimming took 3 bases from V and 7 from J, leaving 10 bases between them. The CDR3 has 12 residues. CDR1 is SQVTM and CDR2 is ANQGSEA in the germline V gene.

This clone was observed a single time. The chain links TRBV19 to TRBJ1-1; D gene ambiguous. The V gene lost 0 bases and the J gene lost 4 bases, with 0 bases spanning the gap. This CDR3 contains 11 residues. The V gene's germline CDR1 is LNHDA and CDR2 SQIVND (reference sequence). CDR3 sequence reads: CASSIDTEAFF. The CDR3 DNA sequence: TGTGCCAGTAGTATAGACACTGAAGCTTTCTTT.

The rearrangement links TRBV5-6 to TRBJ2-4; D is possibly TRBD1 or TRBD2 (6 bases each). The germline gives CDR1 SGHDT, CDR2 YYEEEE. V was shortened by 0 bases and J by 0 bases, with 13 bases between the two germline ends. The CDR3 has 17 amino acids. CDR3 sequence: CASSLGIRGVAKNIQYF. The CDR3 coding sequence is TGTGCCAGCAGCTTGGGAATAAGGGGGGTAGCCAAAAACATTCAGTACTTC.

The chain joins TRBV9 to TRBJ1-1; no clear D. Per germline, CDR1 SGDLS and CDR2 YYNGEE. The CDR3 covers 13 residues. Trimming removed 0 bases from V and 4 bases from J, with 7 bases in between. CDR3 nucleotide sequence: TGTGCCAGCAGCGTAGGTGACGTCACTGAAGCTTTCTTT. Its protein is CASSVGDVTEAFF.

The chain employs TRBV5-3 and TRBJ1-4; tentatively, D is TRBD1 (5 bases). TRBV5-3 is assigned to the ORF class and has an uncertain function. Deletions cut 4 bases from V and 3 bases from J, with 16 bases between. This CDR3 is built from 16 residues. The CDR3 coding sequence is TGTGCCAGAAGCCTTAAAAAGGGACCTCCTAATGAAAAACTGTTTTTT. Translating gives CARSLKKGPPNEKLFF.

The chain carries TRBV5-4 and TRBJ1-2, with TRBD1 matching over 7 bases. CDR3 size: 13 residues. Germline V gives CDR1 SGHNT, CDR2 YYREEE (reference sequence). Trimming at V came to 4 bases and at J to 8 bases, leaving 8 bases not matched to a gene. DNA of the CDR3: TGTGCCAGCAGCCCCCTGACAGGGTCCGGCTACACCTTC. Its protein product is CASSPLTGSGYTF. Combining the CDR3 with reference TRBV5-4 and TRBJ1-2 gives the whole variable domain ETGVTQSPTHLIKTRGQQVTLRCSSQSGHNTVSWYQQALGQGPQFIFQYYREEENGRGNFPPRFSGLQFPNYSSELNVNALELDDSALYLCASSPLTGSGYTFGSGTRLTVV.